The clone carrying this T cell receptor beta chain appeared a few times. Its antigen is as yet unknown. Looked up from germline, CDR1 is SQVTM and CDR2 is ANQGSEA. V dropped 0 bases and J dropped 4; count of bases not matched to a gene: 15. This CDR3 comprises 17 residues. TCRdb independently ran MiXCR on the 5' RACE reads; one entry per CDR3 protein. The sample holds fewer than 450,000 distinct CDR3 sequences; about 28% are singletons and the top ten take roughly 5.5%. The three twin pairs were reared together, likely meeting the same infections. These data are taken from a study of identical twins' blood T cells. Study outcomes and limitations: Top TCRbeta clonotypes were shared more with twin than unrelated donors.

The rearrangement uses TRBV29-1 and TRBJ2-7; TRBD1 aligns across 7 bases. The TCR comes from a woman aged 18 to 49 in good health. Sequenced: PBMCs. CDR3 amino acids: CSVEDKVGGDFTYEQYF. CDR3 DNA: TGCAGCGTTGAAGATAAAGTAGGGGGCGACTTTACGTACGAGCAGTACTTC.